Shown below are 2 T cell receptor beta chains from a single sample sequenced in a study of CD4 T cell repertoires in COVID-19. No antigen has been identified for these receptors. Profiled with immunoSEQ multiplex PCR; TCRdb holds only in-frame clones, not every one. The sample has hundreds of clones, around 15% seen once. Sample: memory CD4+ T cells, cultured in vitro, taken after recovery from COVID-19. The source is a human donor who had COVID-19.

Sample share makes this clone medium-sized. The rearrangement uses TRBV2 and TRBJ1-3; D not resolved. Germline assignment: CDR1 SNHLY and CDR2 FYNNEI. Trimming left V 4 bases short and J 0 bases short, with 13 bases between. This CDR3 is built from 16 residues. CDR3 sequence (DNA): TGTGCCAGCAGTGCTAAGAGACATGCCTCTGGAAACACCATATATTTT. This codes for CASSAKRHASGNTIYF.

By share, this clone counts as medium-sized. The rearrangement uses TRBV5-1 and TRBJ2-5, with D tentatively TRBD2 (6 bases). Between the trimmed V and J ends, which lost 8 bases and 4 bases, there was a span of 18 bases. This CDR3 is 14 amino acids long. The germline CDR1 and CDR2 sequences are SGHRS and YFSETQ. CDR3 nucleotide sequence: TGCGCCAGTCTTCCGGGACTGCCAAGAGAGACCCAGTACTTC. This codes for CASLPGLPRETQYF.